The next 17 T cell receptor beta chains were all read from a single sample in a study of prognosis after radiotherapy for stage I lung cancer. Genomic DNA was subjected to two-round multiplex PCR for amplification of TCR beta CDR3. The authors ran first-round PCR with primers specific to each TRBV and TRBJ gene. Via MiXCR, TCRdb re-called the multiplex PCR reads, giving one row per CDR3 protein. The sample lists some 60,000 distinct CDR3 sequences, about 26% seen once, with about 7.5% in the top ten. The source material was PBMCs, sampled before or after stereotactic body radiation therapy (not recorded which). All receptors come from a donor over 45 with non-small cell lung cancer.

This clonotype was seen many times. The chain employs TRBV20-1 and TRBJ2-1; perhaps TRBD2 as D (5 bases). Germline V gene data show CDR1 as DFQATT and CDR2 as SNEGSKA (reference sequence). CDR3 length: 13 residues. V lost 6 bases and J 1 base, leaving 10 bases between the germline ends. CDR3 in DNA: TGCAGTGCCCCCGGGATATCCTACAATGAGCAGTTCTTC. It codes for CSAPGISYNEQFF.

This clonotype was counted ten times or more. The CDR3 nucleotides are TGTGCCAGTAGGGACAGAGGGGCCGCCGGGGAGCTGTTTTTT. It codes for CASRDRGAAGELFF. V is TRBV19 and J is TRBJ2-2, with a tentative D call TRBD1 (6 bases). Germline V gene lookup returns CDR1 LNHDA and CDR2 SQIVND (reference sequence). The CDR3 is 14 residues long. Trimming pared 6 bases from V and 6 bases from J, leaving 14 bases between.

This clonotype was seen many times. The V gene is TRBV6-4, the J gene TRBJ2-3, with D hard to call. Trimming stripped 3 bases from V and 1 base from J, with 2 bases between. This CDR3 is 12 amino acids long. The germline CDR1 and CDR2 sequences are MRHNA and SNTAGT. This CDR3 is CASSEGTDTQYF. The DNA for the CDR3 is TGTGCCAGCAGTGAGGGCACAGATACGCAGTATTTT.

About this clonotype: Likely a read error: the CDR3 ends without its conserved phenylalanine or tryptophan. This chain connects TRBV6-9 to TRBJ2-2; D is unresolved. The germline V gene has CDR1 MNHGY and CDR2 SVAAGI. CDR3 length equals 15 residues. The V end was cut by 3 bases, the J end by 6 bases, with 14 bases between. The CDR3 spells CASSYLPWSSGELFL. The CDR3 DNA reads TGTGCCAGCAGTTACCTCCCCTGGTCATCCGGGGAGCTGTTTCTT.

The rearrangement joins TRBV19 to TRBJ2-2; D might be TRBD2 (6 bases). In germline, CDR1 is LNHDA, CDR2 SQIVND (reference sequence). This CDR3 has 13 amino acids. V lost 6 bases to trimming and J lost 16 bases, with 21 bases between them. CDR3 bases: TGTGCCAGTAGGCGCGGGAACGCCGGGGATCCGTTTTTT. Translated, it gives CASRRGNAGDPFF.

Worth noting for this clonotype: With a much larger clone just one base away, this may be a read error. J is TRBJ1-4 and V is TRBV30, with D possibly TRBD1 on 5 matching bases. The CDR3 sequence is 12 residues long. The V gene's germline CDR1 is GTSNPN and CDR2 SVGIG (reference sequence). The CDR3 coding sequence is TGTGCCGGACAAAATATGGGAGAAAAACTGTCTTTT. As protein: CAGQNMGEKLSF.

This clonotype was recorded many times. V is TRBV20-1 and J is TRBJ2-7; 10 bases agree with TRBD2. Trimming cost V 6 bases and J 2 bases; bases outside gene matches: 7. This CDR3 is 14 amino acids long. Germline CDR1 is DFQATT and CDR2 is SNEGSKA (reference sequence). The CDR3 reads CSALVAGGPYEQYF. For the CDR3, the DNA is TGCAGTGCCTTAGTAGCGGGGGGCCCCTACGAGCAGTACTTC.

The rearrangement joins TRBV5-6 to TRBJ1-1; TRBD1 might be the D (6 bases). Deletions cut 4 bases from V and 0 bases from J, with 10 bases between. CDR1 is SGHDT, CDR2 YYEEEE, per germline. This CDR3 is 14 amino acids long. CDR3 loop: CASSRTVLNTEAFF. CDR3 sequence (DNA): TGTGCCAGCAGCCGGACAGTCCTGAACACTGAAGCTTTCTTT.

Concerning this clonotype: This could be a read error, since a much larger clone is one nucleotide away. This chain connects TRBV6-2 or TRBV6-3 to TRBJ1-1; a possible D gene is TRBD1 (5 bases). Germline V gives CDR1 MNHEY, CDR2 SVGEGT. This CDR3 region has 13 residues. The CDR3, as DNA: TGTGCCAGCAGTTACGAGGGGTTCACTGAAACTTTCTTT. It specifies CASSYEGFTETFF.

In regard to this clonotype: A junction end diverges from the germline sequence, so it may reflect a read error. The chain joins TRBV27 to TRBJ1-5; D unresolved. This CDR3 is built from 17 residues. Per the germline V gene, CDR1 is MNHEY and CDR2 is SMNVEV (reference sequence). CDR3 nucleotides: TGTGCCAGCAGTTTATACCCCCCCCAGGTGTCCAATCAGCCCCAACATTTT. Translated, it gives CASSLYPPQVSNQPQHF.

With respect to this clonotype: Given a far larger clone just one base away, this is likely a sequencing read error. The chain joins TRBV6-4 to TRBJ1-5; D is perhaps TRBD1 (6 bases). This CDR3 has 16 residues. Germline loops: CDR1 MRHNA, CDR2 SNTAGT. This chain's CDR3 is CASTVGGGRTNQPKHF. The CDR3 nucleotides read TGTGCCAGCACCGTAGGGGGAGGCAGGACAAATCAGCCCAAGCATTTT.

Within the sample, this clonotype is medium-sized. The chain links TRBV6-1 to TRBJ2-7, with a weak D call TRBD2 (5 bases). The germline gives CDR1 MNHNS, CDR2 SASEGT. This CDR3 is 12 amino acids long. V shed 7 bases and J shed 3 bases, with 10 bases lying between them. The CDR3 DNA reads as TGTGCCAGCACTGGGAGAGGCTACGAGCAGTACTTC. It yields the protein CASTGRGYEQYF.

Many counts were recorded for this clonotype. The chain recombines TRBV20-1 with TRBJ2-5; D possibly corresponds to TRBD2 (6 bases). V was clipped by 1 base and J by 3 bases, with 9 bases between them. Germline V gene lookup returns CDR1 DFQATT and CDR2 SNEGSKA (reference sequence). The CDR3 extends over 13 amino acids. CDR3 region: CSARGGVEETQYF. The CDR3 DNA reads TGCAGTGCTAGAGGCGGGGTTGAAGAGACCCAGTACTTC.

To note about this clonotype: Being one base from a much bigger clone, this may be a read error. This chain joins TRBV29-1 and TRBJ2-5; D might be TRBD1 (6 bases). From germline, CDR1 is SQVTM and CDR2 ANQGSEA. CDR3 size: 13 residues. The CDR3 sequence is CSVERSRGETKYF. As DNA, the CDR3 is TGCAGCGTTGAAAGAAGCAGGGGCGAGACCAAGTACTTC.

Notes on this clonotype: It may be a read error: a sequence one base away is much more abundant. The DNA of the CDR3 is TGTGCCAGCAGCTACTGCATTAGCGGGGGCGATGAGCAGTTCTTC. This sequence encodes CASSYCISGGDEQFF. V is TRBV7-2 and J is TRBJ2-1; 9 nucleotides line up with TRBD2. The CDR3 is 15 amino acids. In germline, CDR1 is SGHTA, CDR2 FQGNSA. Germline trimming cut 4 bases from V and 8 bases from J; bases unmatched to any gene: 9.

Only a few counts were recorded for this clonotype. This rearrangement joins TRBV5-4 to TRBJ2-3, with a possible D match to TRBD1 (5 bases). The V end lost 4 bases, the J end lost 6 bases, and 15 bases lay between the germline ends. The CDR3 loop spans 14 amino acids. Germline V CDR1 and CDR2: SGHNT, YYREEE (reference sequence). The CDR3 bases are TGTGCCAGCAGCCAGGCAGGGAATAGGGATACGCAGTATTTT. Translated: CASSQAGNRDTQYF.

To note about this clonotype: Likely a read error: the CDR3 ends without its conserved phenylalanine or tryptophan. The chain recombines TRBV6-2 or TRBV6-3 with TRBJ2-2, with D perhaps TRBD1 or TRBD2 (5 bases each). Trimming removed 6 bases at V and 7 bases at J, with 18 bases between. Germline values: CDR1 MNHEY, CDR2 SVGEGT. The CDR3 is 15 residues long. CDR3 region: CASRRTGTHIGELFI. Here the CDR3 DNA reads TGTGCCAGCAGACGAACCGGGACGCATATCGGGGAGCTGTTTATT.